This T cell receptor beta chain comes out of a study of blood T cells in healthy people across ages. Germline V gene lookup returns CDR1 MNHEY and CDR2 SMNVEV (reference sequence). V lost 5 bases and J lost 5, with 12 bases in between. The CDR3 length is 13 residues. Total RNA extraction produced at least 5.5 micrograms (per sample) for the study. Using a J-beta primer mix together with a sample-barcoded 5' primer, a second PCR was run for roughly 6 to 11 cycles. Every individual sample yielded 2.5 million or more paired-end reads (each containing CDR3). TCRdb ran MiXCR on the 5' RACE reads and lists one entry per CDR3 protein. The profile covers some 1.8 million distinct CDR3 sequences, with more than 35% appearing a single time and roughly 23% taken by the ten largest.

V usage is TRBV27 and J usage is TRBJ2-5; no clear D. The clonotype comes from a human donor in good health. The sequencing input was blood. This CDR3 is CASSHMLAETQYF. The CDR3 nucleotides are TGTGCCAGCAGTCATATGCTGGCTGAGACCCAGTACTTC.